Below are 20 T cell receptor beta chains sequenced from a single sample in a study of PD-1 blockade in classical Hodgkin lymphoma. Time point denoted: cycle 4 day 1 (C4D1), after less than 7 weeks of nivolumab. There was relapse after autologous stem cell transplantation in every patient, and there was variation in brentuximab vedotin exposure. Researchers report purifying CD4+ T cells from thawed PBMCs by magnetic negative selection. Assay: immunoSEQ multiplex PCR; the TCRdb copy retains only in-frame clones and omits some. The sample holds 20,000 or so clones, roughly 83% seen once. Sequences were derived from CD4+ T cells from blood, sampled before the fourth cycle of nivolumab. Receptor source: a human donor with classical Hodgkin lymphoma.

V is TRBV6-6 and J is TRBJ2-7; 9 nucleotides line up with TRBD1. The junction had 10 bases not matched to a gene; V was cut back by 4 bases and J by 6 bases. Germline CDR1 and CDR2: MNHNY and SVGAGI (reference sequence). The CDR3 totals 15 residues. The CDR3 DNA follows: TGTGCCAGCAGTTCTCCGGGACAGGGAAAAGTCGAGCAGTACTTC. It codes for CASSSPGQGKVEQYF.

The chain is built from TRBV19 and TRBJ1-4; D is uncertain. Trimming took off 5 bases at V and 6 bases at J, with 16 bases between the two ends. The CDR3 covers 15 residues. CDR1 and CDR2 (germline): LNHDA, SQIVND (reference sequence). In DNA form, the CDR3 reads TGTGCCAGTAGTGTCCCCGCGGGGAGGGATGAAAAACTGTTTTTT. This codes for CASSVPAGRDEKLFF.

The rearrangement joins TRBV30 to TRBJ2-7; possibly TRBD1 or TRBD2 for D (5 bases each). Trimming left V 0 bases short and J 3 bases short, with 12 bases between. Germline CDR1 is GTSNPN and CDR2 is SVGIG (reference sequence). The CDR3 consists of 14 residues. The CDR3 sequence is CAWSVRGSFYEQYF. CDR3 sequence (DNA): TGTGCCTGGAGTGTACGGGGCAGTTTCTACGAGCAGTACTTC.

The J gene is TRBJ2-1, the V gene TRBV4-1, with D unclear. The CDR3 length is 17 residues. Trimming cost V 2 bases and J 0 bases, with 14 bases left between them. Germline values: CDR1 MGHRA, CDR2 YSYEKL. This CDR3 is CASSQLPGRDSYNEQFF. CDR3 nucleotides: TGCGCCAGCAGCCAACTCCCTGGGCGAGACTCCTACAATGAGCAGTTCTTC.

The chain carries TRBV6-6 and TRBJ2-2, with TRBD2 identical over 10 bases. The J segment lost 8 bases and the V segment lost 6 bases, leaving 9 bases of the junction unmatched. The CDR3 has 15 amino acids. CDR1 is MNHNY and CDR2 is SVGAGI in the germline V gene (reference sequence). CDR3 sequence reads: CASSRTSGTGGELFF. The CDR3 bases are TGTGCCAGCAGCCGGACTAGCGGCACGGGGGGGGAGCTGTTTTTT.

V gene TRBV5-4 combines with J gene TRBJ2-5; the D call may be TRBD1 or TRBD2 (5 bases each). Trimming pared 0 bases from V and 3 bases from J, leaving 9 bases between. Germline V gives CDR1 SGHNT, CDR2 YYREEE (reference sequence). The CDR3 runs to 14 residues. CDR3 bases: TGTGCCAGCAGCTTGGTAGGGACGGAAGAGACCCAGTACTTC. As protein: CASSLVGTEETQYF.

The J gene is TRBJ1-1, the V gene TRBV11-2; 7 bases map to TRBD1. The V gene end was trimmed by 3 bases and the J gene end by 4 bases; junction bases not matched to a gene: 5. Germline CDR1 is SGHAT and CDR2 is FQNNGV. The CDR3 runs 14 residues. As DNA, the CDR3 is TGTGCCAGCAGCTTTACAGGGGTGTTCACTGAAGCTTTCTTT. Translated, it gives CASSFTGVFTEAFF.

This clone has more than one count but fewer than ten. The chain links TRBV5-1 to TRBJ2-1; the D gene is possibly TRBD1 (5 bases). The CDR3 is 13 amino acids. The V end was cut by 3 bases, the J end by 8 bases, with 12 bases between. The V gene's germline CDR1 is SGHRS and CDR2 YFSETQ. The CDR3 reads CASSSDRPYEQFF. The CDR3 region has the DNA TGCGCCAGCAGCTCCGACAGACCCTATGAGCAGTTCTTC.

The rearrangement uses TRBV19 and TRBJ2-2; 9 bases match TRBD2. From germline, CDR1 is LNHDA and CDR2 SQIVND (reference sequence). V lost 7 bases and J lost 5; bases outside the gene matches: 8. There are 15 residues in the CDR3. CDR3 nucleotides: TGTGCCAGTATTCCTAGCGGGAAGGTTACCGGGGAGCTGTTTTTT. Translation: CASIPSGKVTGELFF.

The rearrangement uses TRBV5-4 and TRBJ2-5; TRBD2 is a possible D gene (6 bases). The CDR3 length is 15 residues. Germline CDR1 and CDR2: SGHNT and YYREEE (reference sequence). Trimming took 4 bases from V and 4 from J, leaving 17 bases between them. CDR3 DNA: TGTGCCAGCAGCCTTCCGGGGGACCGAGGAGAGACCCAGTACTTC. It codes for CASSLPGDRGETQYF.

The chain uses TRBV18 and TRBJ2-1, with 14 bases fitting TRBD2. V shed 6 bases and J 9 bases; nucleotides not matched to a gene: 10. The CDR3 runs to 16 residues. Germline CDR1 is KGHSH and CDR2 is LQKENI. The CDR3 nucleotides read TGTGCCAGCTCGAAGACTAGCGGGAGGGGTGATGGTGAGCAGTTCTTC. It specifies CASSKTSGRGDGEQFF. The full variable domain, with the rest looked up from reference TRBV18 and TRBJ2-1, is NAGVMQNPRHLVRRRGQEARLRCSPMKGHSHVYWYRQLPEEGLKFMVYLQKENIIDESGMPKERFSAEFPKEGPSILRIQQVVRGDSAAYFCASSKTSGRGDGEQFFGPGTRLTVL.

The CDR3 reads CASSLRGEYSPSGANVLTF. CDR3 nucleotides: TGTGCCAGCAGCTTAAGGGGCGAGTACTCACCCTCTGGGGCCAACGTCCTGACTTTC. The V gene is TRBV7-8, the J gene TRBJ2-6; the D gene is possibly TRBD1 (5 bases). CDR1 is SGHVS, CDR2 FQNEAQ, per germline. The CDR3 consists of 19 residues. The V end lost 2 bases, the J end lost 0 bases, and 17 bases lay between the germline ends.

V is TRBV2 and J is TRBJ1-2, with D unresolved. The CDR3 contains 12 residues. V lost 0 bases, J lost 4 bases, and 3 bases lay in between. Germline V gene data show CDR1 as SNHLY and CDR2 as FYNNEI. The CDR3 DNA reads TGTGCCAGCAGTGAAGCGGGCTATGGCTACACCTTC. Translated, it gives CASSEAGYGYTF.

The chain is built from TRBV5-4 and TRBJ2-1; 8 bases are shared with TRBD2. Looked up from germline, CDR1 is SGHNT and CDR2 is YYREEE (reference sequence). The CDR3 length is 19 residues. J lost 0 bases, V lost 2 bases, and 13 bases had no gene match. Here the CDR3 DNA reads TGTGCCAGCAGCTTAGGGGTAGCGGGATTGTACAACTCCTACAATGAGCAGTTCTTC. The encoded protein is CASSLGVAGLYNSYNEQFF.

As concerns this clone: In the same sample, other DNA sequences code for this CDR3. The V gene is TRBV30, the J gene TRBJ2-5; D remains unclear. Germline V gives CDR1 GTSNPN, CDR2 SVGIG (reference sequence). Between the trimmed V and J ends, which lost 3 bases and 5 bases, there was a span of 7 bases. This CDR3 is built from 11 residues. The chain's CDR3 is CAWSTGETQYF. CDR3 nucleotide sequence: TGTGCCTGGAGCACTGGGGAGACCCAGTACTTC.

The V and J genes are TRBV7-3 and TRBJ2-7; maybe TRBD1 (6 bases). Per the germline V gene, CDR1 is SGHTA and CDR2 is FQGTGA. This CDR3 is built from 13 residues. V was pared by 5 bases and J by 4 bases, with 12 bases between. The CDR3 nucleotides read TGTGCCAGCAGCCTCAGAGGGGGTTACGAGCAGTACTTC. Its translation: CASSLRGGYEQYF.

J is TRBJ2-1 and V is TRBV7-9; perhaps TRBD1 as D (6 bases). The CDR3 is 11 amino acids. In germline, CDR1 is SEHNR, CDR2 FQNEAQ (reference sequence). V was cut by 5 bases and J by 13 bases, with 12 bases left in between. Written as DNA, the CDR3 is TGTGCCAGCAGCCCTGGACAGAGCCAGTTCTTC. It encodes CASSPGQSQFF.

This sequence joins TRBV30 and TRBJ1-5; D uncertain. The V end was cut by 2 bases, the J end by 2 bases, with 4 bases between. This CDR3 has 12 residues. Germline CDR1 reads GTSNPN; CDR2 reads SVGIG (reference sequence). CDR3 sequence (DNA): TGTGCCTGGAGTCCTGGCAATCAGCCCCAGCATTTT. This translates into CAWSPGNQPQHF.

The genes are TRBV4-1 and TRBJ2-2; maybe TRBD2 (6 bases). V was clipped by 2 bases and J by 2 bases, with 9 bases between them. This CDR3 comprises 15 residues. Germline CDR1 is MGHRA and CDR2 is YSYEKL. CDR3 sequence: CASSQRDFNTGELFF. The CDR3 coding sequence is TGCGCCAGCAGCCAACGGGACTTTAACACCGGGGAGCTGTTTTTT.

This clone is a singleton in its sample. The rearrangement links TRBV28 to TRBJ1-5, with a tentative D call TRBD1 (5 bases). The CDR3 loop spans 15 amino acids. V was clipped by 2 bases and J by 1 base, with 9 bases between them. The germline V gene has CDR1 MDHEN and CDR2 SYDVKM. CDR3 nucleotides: TGTGCCAGCAGTTTAGCAGGGTTGAGCAATCAGCCCCAGCATTTT. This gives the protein CASSLAGLSNQPQHF.